Presented here are 5 T cell receptor beta chains from one specimen sequenced in a study of cytomegalovirus exposure and HLA in healthy donors. The PCR was carried out with 60 Vbeta primers and 13 Jbeta primers. Sequencing used immunoSEQ multiplex PCR; TCRdb keeps in-frame clones, though not all of them. Among approximately 59,000 clones listed, 55% to 65% were seen once. Sequencing used PBMCs. These receptors were collected from a man younger than 45 in good health and CMV-seronegative.

This clone was found a few times. The chain joins TRBV5-6 to TRBJ1-4; 7 nucleotides line up with TRBD1. The V gene's germline CDR1 is SGHDT and CDR2 YYEEEE. The CDR3 totals 14 residues. V was clipped by 0 bases and J by 5 bases; unmatched bases: 1. CDR3 sequence (DNA): TGTGCCAGCAGCTTGGCAGGGGGAAATGAAAAACTGTTTTTT. Encoded protein: CASSLAGGNEKLFF.

Here the CDR3 DNA reads TGTGCCAGCAGCTTACTAGACAGGCAACCGTACGAGCAGTACTTC. It is translated as CASSLLDRQPYEQYF. The chain joins TRBV7-9 to TRBJ2-7, with D possibly TRBD1 on 6 matching bases. This CDR3 comprises 15 residues. Germline CDR1 reads SEHNR; CDR2 reads FQNEAQ (reference sequence). The V end was cut by 2 bases, the J end by 4 bases, with 15 bases between.

V and J are TRBV7-7 and TRBJ2-5; tentative D call: TRBD2 (5 bases). This CDR3 region has 14 residues. Germline V gene data show CDR1 as SSHAT and CDR2 as FNYEAQ (reference sequence). V lost 0 bases to trimming and J lost 4 bases, with 9 bases between them. CDR3 residues: CASSLAGSVETQYF. CDR3 coding DNA: TGTGCCAGCAGCTTAGCGGGTAGCGTAGAGACCCAGTACTTC.

J is TRBJ2-3 and V is TRBV28; the match to TRBD2 covers 7 bases. V dropped 3 bases and J dropped 1; count of bases not matched to a gene: 4. The CDR3 runs to 15 residues. Germline CDR1 is MDHEN and CDR2 is SYDVKM. The CDR3 loop reads CASSFTSGGTDTQYF. CDR3 nucleotides: TGTGCCAGCAGTTTTACCAGCGGGGGCACAGATACGCAGTATTTT.

This clone has just one count. CDR3 nucleotides: TGTGCCAGCAGCTTAGTAGACAGGGGGGATGGCTACACCTTC. This gives the protein CASSLVDRGDGYTF. The V gene is TRBV7-9, the J gene TRBJ1-2; 9 nucleotides line up with TRBD1. This CDR3 spans 14 amino acids. Germline V gives CDR1 SEHNR, CDR2 FQNEAQ (reference sequence). V gave up 1 base and J gave up 6 bases; unmatched junction bases: 3.